The rows below give T cell receptor beta chains drawn from one sample of a study. MiXCR was run by TCRdb on the 5' RACE reads, yielding one entry per CDR3 protein. The sample yields roughly 45,000 distinct CDR3 sequences, approximately 28% seen once. Sequenced input: tumor-infiltrating memory CD4+ T cells sorted from the breast tumor. These receptors came from a female donor with breast cancer. Each CDR3 is given with its conserved first and last residue. D genes are given only for firm matches. Clone size is given for some rows only: seen once, a few or many times, or a class if the clone is expanded.

TRBD1	TRBV7-8	TRBJ2-7	many	CASSLGQGTEQYF	TGTGCCAGCAGCTTAGGACAGGGAACCGAGCAGTACTTC
NA	TRBV5-1	TRBJ1-1	many	CASSRTRAGTEAFF	TGCGCCAGCAGCCGGACGCGGGCTGGCACTGAAGCTTTCTTT
NA	TRBV5-1	TRBJ2-3	NA	CASSWGDSTDTQYF	TGCGCCAGCAGCTGGGGGGACAGCACAGATACGCAGTATTTT
NA	TRBV12-3/TRBV12-4	TRBJ2-5	many	CASSGLQTQYF	TGTGCCAGCTCCGGACTCCAGACCCAGTACTTC
NA	TRBV10-3	TRBJ2-5	NA	CAIRQGVETQYF	TGTGCCATCAGACAGGGCGTGGAGACCCAGTACTTC
NA	TRBV20-1	TRBJ2-1	many	CSAREVFTETEQFF	TGCAGTGCTAGAGAGGTCTTCACGGAAACTGAGCAGTTCTTC
NA	TRBV7-3	TRBJ2-5	NA	CASSLGSSGTQYF	TGTGCCAGCAGCCTGGGGAGTTCAGGGACCCAATACTTC
TRBD1	TRBV7-9	TRBJ2-7	NA	CASSLQGARYYEQYF	TGTGCCAGCAGCTTACAGGGGGCAAGGTACTACGAGCAGTACTTC
TRBD2	TRBV28	TRBJ2-1	few	CTSSQLRTSGRIF	TGTACCAGCAGTCAGCTCCGGACTAGCGGGCGCATCTTC
NA	TRBV28	TRBJ2-7	many	CASSGSSYEQYF	TGTGCCAGCAGCGGAAGCTCCTACGAGCAGTACTTC
TRBD2	TRBV7-8	TRBJ2-2	NA	CASRAGTSGNTGELFF	TGTGCCAGCAGGGCCGGGACTAGCGGTAACACCGGGGAGCTGTTTTTT
TRBD2	TRBV5-6	TRBJ2-1	few	CASSLGLAGQFF	TGTGCCAGCAGCTTGGGACTAGCGGGACAGTTCTTC
NA	TRBV7-9	TRBJ2-7	NA	CASSFGGPTYEQYF	TGTGCCAGCAGCTTTGGAGGGCCTACCTACGAGCAGTACTTC
NA	TRBV20-1	TRBJ1-1	few	CSAREVGGKNTEAFF	TGCAGTGCTAGAGAGGTGGGCGGCAAGAACACTGAAGCTTTCTTT
TRBD2	TRBV5-1	TRBJ2-2	medium-sized	CASSSSEGSGSLWTGELFF	TGCGCCAGCAGCAGCTCGGAGGGTAGCGGGAGTTTGTGGACCGGGGAGCTGTTTTTT
NA	TRBV5-1	TRBJ2-5	NA	CASSPAEWGQETQYF	TGCGCCAGCAGCCCCGCCGAGTGGGGCCAAGAGACCCAGTACTTC
NA	TRBV11-2	TRBJ2-5	NA	CASSRQVTQYF	TGTGCCAGCAGCAGACAAGTGACCCAGTACTTC
TRBD1	TRBV3-1	TRBJ2-3	NA	CASSFSGRDRGPDTQYF	TGTGCCAGCAGCTTCTCCGGCCGGGACAGGGGCCCAGATACGCAGTATTTT
TRBD2	TRBV12-3/TRBV12-4	TRBJ2-5	NA	CASSLGRDERERETQYF	TGTGCCAGCAGTTTAGGTCGCGACGAGCGGGAGAGAGAGACCCAGTACTTC
NA	TRBV6-5	TRBJ1-6	NA	CASSYSLHSPSPLHF	TGTGCCAGCAGTTACTCGCTCCATAGTCCTTCACCCCTCCACTTT
NA	TRBV7-6	TRBJ2-1	NA	CASTRAPEGEQFF	TGTGCCAGCACCCGGGCCCCCGAGGGTGAGCAGTTCTTC
TRBD1	TRBV12-3/TRBV12-4	TRBJ1-4	few	CASSLSGTVLEKLFF	TGTGCCAGCAGTTTGTCCGGGACAGTGCTCGAAAAACTGTTTTTT
NA	TRBV4-1	TRBJ1-1	NA	CASSLITRGHEAFF	TGCGCCAGCAGCCTGATAACTAGGGGACATGAAGCTTTCTTT
TRBD1	TRBV10-2	TRBJ1-2	NA	CASRDRDLYGYTF	TGCGCCAGCAGGGACAGGGATCTCTATGGCTACACCTTC
NA	TRBV28	TRBJ2-3	NA	CASSLSDTQYF	TGTGCCAGCAGTTTATCTGATACGCAGTATTTT